Shown below are 32 T cell receptor beta chains from a single sample sequenced in a study of monozygotic twins with inflammatory bowel disease. TCRdb processed the 5' RACE reads again and assigns one entry to each CDR3 protein, with no DNA. The sample holds approximately 400,000 distinct CDR3 sequences. Sequencing was performed on blood. These receptors all stem from a human donor with ulcerative colitis or Crohn's disease, or a healthy co-twin of an affected twin (not recorded which).

The genes are TRBV5-6 and TRBJ1-6; TCRdb outputs TRBD1, but without DNA this stays unchecked. CDR3 length: 14 amino acids. The V gene's germline CDR1 is SGHDT and CDR2 YYEEEE. CDR3: CASSFRGNNSPLHF.

The gene calls are TRBV7-2 and TRBJ2-1; as DNA is missing, the TRBD2 call by TCRdb cannot be tested. CDR3 length: 13 residues. Germline CDR1 and CDR2: SGHTA and FQGNSA. The CDR3 protein is CASTGGGYNEQFF.

J is TRBJ2-3 and V is TRBV5-1. Germline assignment: CDR1 SGHRS and CDR2 YFSETQ. The CDR3 loop spans 15 amino acids. The CDR3 loop is CASSLGASTTDTQYF.

The chain has TRBV6-5 and TRBJ1-6. The CDR3 extends over 14 amino acids. Germline assignment: CDR1 MNHEY and CDR2 SVGAGI. CDR3 in amino acids: CASSYFQYNSPLHF.

V gene TRBV20-1 combines with J gene TRBJ2-3; as DNA is missing, the TRBD2 call by TCRdb cannot be tested. This CDR3 comprises 14 residues. CDR1 is DFQATT, CDR2 SNEGSKA, per germline (reference sequence). The CDR3 loop reads CSAPSGGYTDTQYF.

The CDR3 is CASSLMSLGLNTEAFF. The rearrangement uses TRBV5-1 and TRBJ1-1. The CDR3 has 16 amino acids. The germline CDR1 and CDR2 sequences are SGHRS and YFSETQ.

The chain is built from TRBV2 and TRBJ2-4. CDR1 and CDR2 from the germline V gene are SNHLY and FYNNEI. The CDR3 covers 12 residues. The CDR3 loop reads CASSVGVHRQYF.

The chain has TRBV30 and TRBJ2-1; there is no DNA to check the TCRdb D call of TRBD2. The CDR3 sequence is 11 residues long. Germline-derived CDR1 and CDR2 are GTSNPN and SVGIG (reference sequence). The CDR3 protein is CAWGEGNEQFF.

CDR3 in amino acids: CASSADRGWTDTQYF. The gene calls are TRBV19 and TRBJ2-3; the D call of TRBD1 rests on TCRdb alone, since no DNA is present to check it. CDR1 and CDR2 from the germline V gene are LNHDA and SQIVND (reference sequence). CDR3 length: 15 residues.

The CDR3 sequence is CASSWGGTSGNEQFF. The gene calls are TRBV5-1 and TRBJ2-1; TCRdb picks TRBD2, but there is no DNA to check that call. Germline assignment: CDR1 SGHRS and CDR2 YFSETQ. The CDR3 extends over 15 amino acids.

The rearrangement links TRBV15 to TRBJ2-2; the TCRdb D gene call, TRBD2, has no DNA to confirm it. The length of the CDR3 is 18 residues. Per germline, CDR1 LNHNV and CDR2 YYDKDF (reference sequence). CDR3 residues: CATSGLVMRGANTGELFF.

V gene TRBV5-1 combines with J gene TRBJ2-5; TCRdb designates TRBD1, a call that cannot be tested without DNA. The CDR3 runs 16 residues. Germline CDR1 and CDR2: SGHRS and YFSETQ. The CDR3 reads CASSLKGTGPQETQYF.

The chain is built from TRBV5-1 and TRBJ2-1; the TCRdb call, TRBD1, lacks DNA for checking. CDR3 size: 16 residues. The V gene's germline CDR1 is SGHRS and CDR2 YFSETQ. The CDR3 here is CASSFPRDIPYNEQFF.

The V and J genes are TRBV28 and TRBJ2-3; no DNA is available, so the TRBD1 call from TCRdb remains unchecked. The CDR3 sequence is 15 residues long. The germline V gene has CDR1 MDHEN and CDR2 SYDVKM. CDR3 sequence reads: CASSLGRGGTDTQYF.

The chain joins TRBV20-1 to TRBJ2-1; TCRdb gives TRBD1 as the D gene, but with no DNA this cannot be confirmed. CDR1 and CDR2 (germline): DFQATT, SNEGSKA (reference sequence). The CDR3 has 15 residues. CDR3 residues: CSARKQGSSYNEQFF.

The chain has TRBV18 and TRBJ2-1; TCRdb proposes TRBD2, but this gene call is untestable without DNA. Germline-derived CDR1 and CDR2 are KGHSH and LQKENI. The CDR3 spans 17 residues. The CDR3 loop is CASSPPTSGGTYNEQFF.

The genes are TRBV12-3 or TRBV12-4 and TRBJ1-2; TCRdb's D call, TRBD1, is unchecked because there is no DNA. The CDR3 has 14 amino acids. The CDR3 loop is CASSSLGTGVGYTF.

The chain recombines TRBV5-1 with TRBJ2-7; TCRdb designates TRBD2, a call that cannot be tested without DNA. Germline CDR1 and CDR2: SGHRS and YFSETQ. The CDR3 is made up of 12 amino acids. CDR3 region: CASSLDGSKQYF.

The chain couples TRBV5-1 to TRBJ1-2; TCRdb designates TRBD1, a call that cannot be tested without DNA. The germline V gene has CDR1 SGHRS and CDR2 YFSETQ. CDR3 length: 15 residues. The CDR3 loop is CASSLGGTGNYGYTF. Combining the CDR3 with reference TRBV5-1 and TRBJ1-2 gives the whole variable domain KAGVTQTPRYLIKTRGQQVTLSCSPISGHRSVSWYQQTPGQGLQFLFEYFSETQRNKGNFPGRFSGRQFSNSRSEMNVSTLELGDSALYLCASSLGGTGNYGYTFGSGTRLTVV.

The V gene is TRBV5-1, the J gene TRBJ1-2; TCRdb outputs TRBD1, but without DNA this stays unchecked. The CDR3 runs to 15 residues. Per germline, CDR1 SGHRS and CDR2 YFSETQ. The CDR3 loop reads CASSFGTDINYGYTF. Based on the CDR3 plus reference TRBV5-1 and TRBJ1-2, the full variable domain is KAGVTQTPRYLIKTRGQQVTLSCSPISGHRSVSWYQQTPGQGLQFLFEYFSETQRNKGNFPGRFSGRQFSNSRSEMNVSTLELGDSALYLCASSFGTDINYGYTFGSGTRLTVV.

V usage is TRBV11-2 and J usage is TRBJ2-5; TCRdb's D call, TRBD2, is unchecked because there is no DNA. Germline assignment: CDR1 SGHAT and CDR2 FQNNGV. This CDR3 is built from 12 residues. The CDR3 protein is CASSLDTGEEYF.

CDR3 region: CASRPGTANTGELFF. The chain employs TRBV12-3 or TRBV12-4 and TRBJ2-2; no DNA is available, so the TRBD1 call from TCRdb remains unchecked. This CDR3 comprises 15 residues.

The V call is TRBV2, the J call TRBJ2-3; TCRdb returns TRBD1, unconfirmable since there is no DNA. This CDR3 is 15 amino acids long. CDR1 SNHLY and CDR2 FYNNEI come from the germline V gene. This CDR3 is CASNRQGPYTDTQYF.

CDR3 sequence: CATHSSGSFNEQFF. The chain joins TRBV24-1 to TRBJ2-1; TCRdb's D call, TRBD2, is unchecked because there is no DNA. The CDR3 sequence is 14 residues long. Per the germline V gene, CDR1 is KGHDR and CDR2 is SFDVKD.

The chain combines TRBV20-1 with TRBJ2-5; there is no DNA to check the TCRdb D call of TRBD2. Germline V gene lookup returns CDR1 DFQATT and CDR2 SNEGSKA (reference sequence). This CDR3 spans 16 amino acids. CDR3 region: CSARGTSGGAKETQYF.

J is TRBJ1-4 and V is TRBV5-1; the TCRdb call, TRBD1, lacks DNA for checking. Germline CDR1 reads SGHRS; CDR2 reads YFSETQ. This CDR3 comprises 13 residues. CDR3 in amino acids: CASSSGDSGKLFF.

This chain connects TRBV5-6 to TRBJ1-1. Germline V gene lookup returns CDR1 SGHDT and CDR2 YYEEEE. The length of the CDR3 is 13 residues. The CDR3 reads CASSLDVRGEAFF.

The J gene is TRBJ2-7, the V gene TRBV5-6. Germline CDR1 and CDR2: SGHDT and YYEEEE. The CDR3 loop spans 13 amino acids. The CDR3 region is CASSFKPLVGQYF.

This rearrangement joins TRBV5-1 to TRBJ2-3; absent DNA, TCRdb's TRBD2 call cannot be checked. The germline gives CDR1 SGHRS, CDR2 YFSETQ. This CDR3 region has 20 residues. The CDR3 is CASSLLLTSGSSGSTDTQYF.

The chain carries TRBV20-1 and TRBJ2-1. The length of the CDR3 is 12 residues. The germline gives CDR1 DFQATT, CDR2 SNEGSKA (reference sequence). The CDR3 sequence: CSAREEIEEQFF.

The rearrangement links TRBV5-4 to TRBJ2-7. The CDR3 runs to 16 residues. In germline, CDR1 is SGHNT, CDR2 YYREEE (reference sequence). The CDR3: CASSLEYGQRPYEQYF.

The rearrangement joins TRBV5-1 to TRBJ2-6. This CDR3 comprises 16 residues. Germline V CDR1 and CDR2: SGHRS, YFSETQ. The CDR3 sequence is CASSLAPGSGANVLTF. Using reference TRBV5-1 and TRBJ2-6 for the parts outside the CDR3, the full variable domain is KAGVTQTPRYLIKTRGQQVTLSCSPISGHRSVSWYQQTPGQGLQFLFEYFSETQRNKGNFPGRFSGRQFSNSRSEMNVSTLELGDSALYLCASSLAPGSGANVLTFGAGSRLTVL.